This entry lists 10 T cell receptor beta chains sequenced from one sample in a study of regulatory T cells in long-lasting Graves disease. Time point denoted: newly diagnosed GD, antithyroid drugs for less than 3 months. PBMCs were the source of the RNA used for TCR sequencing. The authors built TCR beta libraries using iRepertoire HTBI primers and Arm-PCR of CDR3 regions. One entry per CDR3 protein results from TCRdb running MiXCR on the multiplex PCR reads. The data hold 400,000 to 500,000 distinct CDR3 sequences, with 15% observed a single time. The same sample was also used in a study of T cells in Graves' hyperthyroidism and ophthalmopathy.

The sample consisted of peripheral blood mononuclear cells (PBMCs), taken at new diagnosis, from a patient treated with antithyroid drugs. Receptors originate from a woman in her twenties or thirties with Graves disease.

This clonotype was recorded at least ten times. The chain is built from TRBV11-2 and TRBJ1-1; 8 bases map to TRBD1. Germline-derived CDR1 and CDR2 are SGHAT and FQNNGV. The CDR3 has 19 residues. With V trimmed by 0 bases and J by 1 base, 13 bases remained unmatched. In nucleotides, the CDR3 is TGTGCCAGCAGCTTAGATGCCCCCCCCGGGACAGGCTCGAACACTGAAGCTTTCTTT. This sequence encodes CASSLDAPPGTGSNTEAFF.

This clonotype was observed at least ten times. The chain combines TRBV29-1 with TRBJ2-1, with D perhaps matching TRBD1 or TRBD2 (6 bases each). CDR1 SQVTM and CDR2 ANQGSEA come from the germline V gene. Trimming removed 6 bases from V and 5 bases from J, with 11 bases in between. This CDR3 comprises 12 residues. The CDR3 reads CSVSRGDNEQFF. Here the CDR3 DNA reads TGCAGCGTGTCTAGGGGGGACAATGAGCAGTTCTTC.

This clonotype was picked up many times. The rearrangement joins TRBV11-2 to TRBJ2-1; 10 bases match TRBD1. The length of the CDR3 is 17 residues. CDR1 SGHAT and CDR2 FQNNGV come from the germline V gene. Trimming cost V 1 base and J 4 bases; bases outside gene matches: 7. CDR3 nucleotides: TGTGCCAGCAGCTTAGCCCCTGACAGGGGGCTTTACAATGAGCAGTTCTTC. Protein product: CASSLAPDRGLYNEQFF.

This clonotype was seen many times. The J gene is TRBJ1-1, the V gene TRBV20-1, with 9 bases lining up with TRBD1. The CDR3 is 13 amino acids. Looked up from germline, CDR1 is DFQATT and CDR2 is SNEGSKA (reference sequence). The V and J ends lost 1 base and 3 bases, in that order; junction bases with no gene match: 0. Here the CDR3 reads CSARGTGDTEAFF. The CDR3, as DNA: TGCAGTGCTAGAGGGACAGGGGACACTGAAGCTTTCTTT.

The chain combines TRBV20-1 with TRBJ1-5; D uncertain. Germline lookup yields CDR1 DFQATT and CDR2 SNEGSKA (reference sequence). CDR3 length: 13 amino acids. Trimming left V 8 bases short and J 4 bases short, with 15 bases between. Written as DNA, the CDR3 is TGCAGTCTCCGGGGAAAAGGTAATCAGCCCCAGCATTTT. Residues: CSLRGKGNQPQHF.

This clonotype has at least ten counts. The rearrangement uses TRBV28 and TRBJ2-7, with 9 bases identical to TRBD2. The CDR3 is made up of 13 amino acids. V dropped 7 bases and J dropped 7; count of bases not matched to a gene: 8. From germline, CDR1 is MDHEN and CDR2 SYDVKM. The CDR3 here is CASMAGGPEEQYF. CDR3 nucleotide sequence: TGTGCCAGCATGGCGGGAGGGCCCGAGGAGCAGTACTTC.

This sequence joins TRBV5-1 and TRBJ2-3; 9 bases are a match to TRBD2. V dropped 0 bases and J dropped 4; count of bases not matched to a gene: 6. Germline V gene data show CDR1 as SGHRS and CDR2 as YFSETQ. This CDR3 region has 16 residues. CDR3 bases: TGCGCCAGCAGCTTGGCGGTAGCGGGAGTAGCAGATACGCAGTATTTT. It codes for CASSLAVAGVADTQYF.

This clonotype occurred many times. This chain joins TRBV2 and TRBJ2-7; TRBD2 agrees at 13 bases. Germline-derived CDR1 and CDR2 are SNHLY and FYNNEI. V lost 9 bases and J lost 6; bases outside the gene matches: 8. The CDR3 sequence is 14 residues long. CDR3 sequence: CARRTSGRPAEQYF. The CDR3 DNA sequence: TGTGCCAGACGGACTAGCGGGAGACCTGCCGAGCAGTACTTC.

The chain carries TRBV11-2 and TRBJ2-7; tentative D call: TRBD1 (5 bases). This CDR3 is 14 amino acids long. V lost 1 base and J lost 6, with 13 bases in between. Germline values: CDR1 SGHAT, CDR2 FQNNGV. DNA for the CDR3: TGTGCCAGCAGCTTAGCGCAGGGCGGCGGCGAGCAGTACTTC. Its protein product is CASSLAQGGGEQYF.

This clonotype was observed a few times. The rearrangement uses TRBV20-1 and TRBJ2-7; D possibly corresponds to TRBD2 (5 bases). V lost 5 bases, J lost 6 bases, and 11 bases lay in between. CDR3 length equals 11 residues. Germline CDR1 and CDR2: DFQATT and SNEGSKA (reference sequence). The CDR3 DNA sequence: TGCAGTGCTGACCTAGCACGCGAGCAGTACTTC. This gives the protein CSADLAREQYF.